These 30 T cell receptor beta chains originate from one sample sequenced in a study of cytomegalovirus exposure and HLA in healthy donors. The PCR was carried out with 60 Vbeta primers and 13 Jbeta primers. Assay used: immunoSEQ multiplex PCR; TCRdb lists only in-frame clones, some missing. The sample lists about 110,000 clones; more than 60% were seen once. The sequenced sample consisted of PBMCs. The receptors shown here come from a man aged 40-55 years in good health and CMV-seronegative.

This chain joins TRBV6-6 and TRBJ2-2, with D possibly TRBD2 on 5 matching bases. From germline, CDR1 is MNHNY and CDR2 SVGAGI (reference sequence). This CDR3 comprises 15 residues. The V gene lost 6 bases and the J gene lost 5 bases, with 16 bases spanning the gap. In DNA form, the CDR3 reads TGTGCCAGCAGCCTACTAGAGGTGCAAACCGGGGAGCTGTTTTTT. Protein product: CASSLLEVQTGELFF.

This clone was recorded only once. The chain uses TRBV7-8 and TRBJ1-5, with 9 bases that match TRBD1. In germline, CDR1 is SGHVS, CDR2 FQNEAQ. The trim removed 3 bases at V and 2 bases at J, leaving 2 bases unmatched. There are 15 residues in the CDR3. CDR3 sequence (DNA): TGTGCCAGCAGCTTCCGGACAGGGGGCAATCAGCCCCAGCATTTT. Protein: CASSFRTGGNQPQHF.

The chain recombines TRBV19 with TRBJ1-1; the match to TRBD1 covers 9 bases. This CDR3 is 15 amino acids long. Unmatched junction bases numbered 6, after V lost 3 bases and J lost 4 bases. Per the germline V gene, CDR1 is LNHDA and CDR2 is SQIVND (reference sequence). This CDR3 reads CASSMGGQGGTEAFF. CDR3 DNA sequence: TGTGCCAGTAGTATGGGGGGACAGGGAGGCACTGAAGCTTTCTTT. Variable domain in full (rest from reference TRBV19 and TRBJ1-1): DGGITQSPKYLFRKEGQNVTLSCEQNLNHDAMYWYRQDPGQGLRLIYYSQIVNDFQKGDIAEGYSVSREKKESFPLTVTSAQKNPTAFYLCASSMGGQGGTEAFFGQGTRLTVV.

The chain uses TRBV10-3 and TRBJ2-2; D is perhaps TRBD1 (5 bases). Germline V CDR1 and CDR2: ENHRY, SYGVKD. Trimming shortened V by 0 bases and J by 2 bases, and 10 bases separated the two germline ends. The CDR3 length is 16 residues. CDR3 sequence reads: CAISESGRTNTGELFF. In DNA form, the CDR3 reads TGTGCCATCAGTGAGTCGGGCAGGACAAACACCGGGGAGCTGTTTTTT.

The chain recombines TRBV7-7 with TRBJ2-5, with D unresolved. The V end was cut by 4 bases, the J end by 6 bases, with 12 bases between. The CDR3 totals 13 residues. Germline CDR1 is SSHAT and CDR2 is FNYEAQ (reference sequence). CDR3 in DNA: TGTGCCAGCAGCTCCGACTCGAGACAGACCCAGTACTTC. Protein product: CASSSDSRQTQYF.

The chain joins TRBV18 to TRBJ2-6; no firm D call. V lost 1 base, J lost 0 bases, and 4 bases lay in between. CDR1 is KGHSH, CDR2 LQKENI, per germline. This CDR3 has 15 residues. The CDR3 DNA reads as TGTGCCAGCTCACCACAGCCCTCTGGGGCCAACGTCCTGACTTTC. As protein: CASSPQPSGANVLTF.

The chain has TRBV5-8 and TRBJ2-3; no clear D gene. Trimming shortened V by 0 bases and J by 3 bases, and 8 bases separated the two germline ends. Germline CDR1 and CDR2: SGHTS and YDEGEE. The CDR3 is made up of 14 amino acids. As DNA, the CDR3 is TGTGCCAGCAGCTTGGGTCAGGTTACAGATACGCAGTATTTT. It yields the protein CASSLGQVTDTQYF.

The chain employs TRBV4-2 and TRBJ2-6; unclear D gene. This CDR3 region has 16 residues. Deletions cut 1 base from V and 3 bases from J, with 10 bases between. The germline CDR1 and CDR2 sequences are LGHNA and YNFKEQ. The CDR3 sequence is CASSQGMFLGANVLTF. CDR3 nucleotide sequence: TGTGCCAGCAGCCAAGGTATGTTCCTTGGGGCCAACGTCCTGACTTTC.

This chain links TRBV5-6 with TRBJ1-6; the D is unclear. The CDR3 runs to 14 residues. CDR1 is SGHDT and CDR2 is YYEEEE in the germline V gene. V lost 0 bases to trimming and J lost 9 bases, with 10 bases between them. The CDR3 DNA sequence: TGTGCCAGCAGCTTGGGGCAGGAGGGTTCACCCCTCCACTTT. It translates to CASSLGQEGSPLHF.

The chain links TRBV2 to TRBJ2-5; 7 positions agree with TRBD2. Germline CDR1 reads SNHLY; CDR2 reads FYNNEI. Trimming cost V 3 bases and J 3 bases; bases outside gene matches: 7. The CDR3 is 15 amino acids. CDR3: CASSEERGREETQYF. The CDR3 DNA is TGTGCCAGCAGTGAGGAACGTGGGAGGGAAGAGACCCAGTACTTC.

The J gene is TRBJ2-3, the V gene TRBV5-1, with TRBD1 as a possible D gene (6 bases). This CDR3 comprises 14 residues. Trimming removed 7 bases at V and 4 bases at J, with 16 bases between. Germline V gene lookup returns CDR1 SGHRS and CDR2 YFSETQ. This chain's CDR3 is CASGTGFDPDTQYF. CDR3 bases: TGCGCCAGCGGTACAGGGTTCGACCCAGATACGCAGTATTTT.

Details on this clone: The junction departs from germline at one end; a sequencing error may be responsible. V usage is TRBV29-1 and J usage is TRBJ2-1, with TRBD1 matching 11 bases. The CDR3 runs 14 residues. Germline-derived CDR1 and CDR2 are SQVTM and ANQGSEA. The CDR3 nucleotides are TGCAGCGTAGAAGGGGACAGGGGGGAAGCTGGGAAGTTCTTC. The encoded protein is CSVEGDRGEAGKFF.

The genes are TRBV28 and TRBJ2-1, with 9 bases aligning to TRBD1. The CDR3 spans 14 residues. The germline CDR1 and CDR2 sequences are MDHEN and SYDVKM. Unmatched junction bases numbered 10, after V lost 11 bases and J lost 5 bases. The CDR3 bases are TGTGCCGCCAAGCCGGGACAGGGCCACAATGAGCAGTTCTTC. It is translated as CAAKPGQGHNEQFF. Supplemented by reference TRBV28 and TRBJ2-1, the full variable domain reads DVKVTQSSRYLVKRTGEKVFLECVQDMDHENMFWYRQDPGLGLRLIYFSYDVKMKEKGDIPEGYSVSREKKERFSLILESASTNQTSMYLCAAKPGQGHNEQFFGPGTRLTVL.

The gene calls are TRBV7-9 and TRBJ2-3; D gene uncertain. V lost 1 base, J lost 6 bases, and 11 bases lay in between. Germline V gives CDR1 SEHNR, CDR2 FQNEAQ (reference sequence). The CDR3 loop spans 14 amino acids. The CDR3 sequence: CASSLGPGEDTQYF. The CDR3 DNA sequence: TGTGCCAGCAGCTTAGGCCCCGGAGAGGATACGCAGTATTTT.

The CDR3 spells CASSLEGGRTSSYEQYF. CDR3 sequence (DNA): TGCGCCAGCAGCTTGGAGGGGGGGAGAACGAGCTCCTACGAGCAGTACTTC. J is TRBJ2-7 and V is TRBV5-1; TRBD2 might be the D (7 bases). Trimming cost V 0 bases and J 0 bases, with 16 bases left between them. The germline gives CDR1 SGHRS, CDR2 YFSETQ. This CDR3 has 17 residues.

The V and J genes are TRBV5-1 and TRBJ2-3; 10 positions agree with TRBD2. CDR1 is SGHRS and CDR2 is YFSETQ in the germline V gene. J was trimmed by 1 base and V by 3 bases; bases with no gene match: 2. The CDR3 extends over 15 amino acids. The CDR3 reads CASSYSGGRTDTQYF. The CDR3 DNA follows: TGCGCCAGCAGCTATAGCGGGGGGCGCACAGATACGCAGTATTTT. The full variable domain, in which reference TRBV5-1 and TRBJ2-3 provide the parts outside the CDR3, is KAGVTQTPRYLIKTRGQQVTLSCSPISGHRSVSWYQQTPGQGLQFLFEYFSETQRNKGNFPGRFSGRQFSNSRSEMNVSTLELGDSALYLCASSYSGGRTDTQYFGPGTRLTVL.

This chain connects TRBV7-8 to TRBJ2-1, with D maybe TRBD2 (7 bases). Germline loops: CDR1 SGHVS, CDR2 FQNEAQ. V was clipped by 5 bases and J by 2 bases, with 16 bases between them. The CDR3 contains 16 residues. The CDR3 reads CASSRSGGGAYNEQFF. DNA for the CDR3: TGTGCCAGCAGCCGAAGCGGAGGGGGGGCCTACAATGAGCAGTTCTTC.

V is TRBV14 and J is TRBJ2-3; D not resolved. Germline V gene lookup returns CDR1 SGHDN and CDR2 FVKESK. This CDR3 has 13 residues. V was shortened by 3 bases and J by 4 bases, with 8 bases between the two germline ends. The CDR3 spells CASSQTSADTQYF. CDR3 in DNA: TGTGCCAGCAGCCAGACATCGGCAGATACGCAGTATTTT. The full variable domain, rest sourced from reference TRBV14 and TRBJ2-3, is EAGVTQFPSHSVIEKGQTVTLRCDPISGHDNLYWYRRVMGKEIKFLLHFVKESKQDESGMPNNRFLAERTGGTYSTLKVQPAELEDSGVYFCASSQTSADTQYFGPGTRLTVL.

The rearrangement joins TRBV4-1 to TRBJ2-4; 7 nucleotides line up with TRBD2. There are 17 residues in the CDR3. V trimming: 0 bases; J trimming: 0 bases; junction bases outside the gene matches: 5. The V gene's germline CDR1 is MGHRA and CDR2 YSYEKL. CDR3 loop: CASSQEASGIAKNIQYF. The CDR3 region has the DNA TGCGCCAGCAGCCAAGAGGCTAGCGGTATAGCCAAAAACATTCAGTACTTC.

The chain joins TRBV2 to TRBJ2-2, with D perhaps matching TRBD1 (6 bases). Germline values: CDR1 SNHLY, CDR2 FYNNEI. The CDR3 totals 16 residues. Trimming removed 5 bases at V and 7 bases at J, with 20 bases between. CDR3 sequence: CASSIRTAPTGGELFF. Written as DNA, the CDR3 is TGTGCCAGCAGTATAAGGACAGCCCCAACGGGCGGGGAGCTGTTTTTT.

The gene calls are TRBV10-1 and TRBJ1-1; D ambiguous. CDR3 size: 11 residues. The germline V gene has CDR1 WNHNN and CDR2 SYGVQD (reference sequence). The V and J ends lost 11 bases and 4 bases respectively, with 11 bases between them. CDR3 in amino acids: CAWPPGTEAFF. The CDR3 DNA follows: TGCGCCTGGCCCCCGGGCACTGAAGCTTTCTTT.

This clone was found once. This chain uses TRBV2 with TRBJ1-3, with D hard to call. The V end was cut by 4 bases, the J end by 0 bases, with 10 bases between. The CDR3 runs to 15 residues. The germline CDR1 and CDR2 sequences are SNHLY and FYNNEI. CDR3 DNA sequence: TGTGCCAGCAGTGGCATGCTACTCTCTGGAAACACCATATATTTT. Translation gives CASSGMLLSGNTIYF.

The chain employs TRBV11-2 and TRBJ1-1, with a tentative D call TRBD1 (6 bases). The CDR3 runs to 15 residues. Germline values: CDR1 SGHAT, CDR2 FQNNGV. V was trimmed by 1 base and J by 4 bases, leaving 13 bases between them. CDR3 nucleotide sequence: TGTGCCAGCAGCTTAGTGGGCAGGGGAAGCACTGAAGCTTTCTTT. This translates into CASSLVGRGSTEAFF.

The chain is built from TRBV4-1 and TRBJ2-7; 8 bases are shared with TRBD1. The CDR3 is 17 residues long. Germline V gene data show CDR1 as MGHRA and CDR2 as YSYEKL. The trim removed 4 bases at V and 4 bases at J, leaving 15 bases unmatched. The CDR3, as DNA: TGCGCCAGCAGCCTTCTCCCCCGCCCAGGGGGCGCATACGAGCAGTACTTC. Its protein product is CASSLLPRPGGAYEQYF.

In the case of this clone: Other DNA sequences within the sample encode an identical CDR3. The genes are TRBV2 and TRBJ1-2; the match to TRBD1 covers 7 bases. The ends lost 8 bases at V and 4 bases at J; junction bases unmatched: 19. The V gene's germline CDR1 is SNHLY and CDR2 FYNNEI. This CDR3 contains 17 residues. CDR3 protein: CASQPPPGTVVSYGYTF. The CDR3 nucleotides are TGTGCCAGCCAACCACCCCCCGGGACAGTCGTCTCCTATGGCTACACCTTC.

The CDR3 reads CASSAGGAGQSFSPLHF. The CDR3 nucleotides read TGTGCCAGCAGCGCCGGGGGGGCGGGACAGTCCTTTTCACCCCTCCACTTT. The chain is built from TRBV9 and TRBJ1-6; 7 nucleotides agree with TRBD1. The junction had 15 bases not matched to a gene; V was cut back by 3 bases and J by 9 bases. The CDR3 is made up of 17 amino acids. The germline V gene has CDR1 SGDLS and CDR2 YYNGEE.

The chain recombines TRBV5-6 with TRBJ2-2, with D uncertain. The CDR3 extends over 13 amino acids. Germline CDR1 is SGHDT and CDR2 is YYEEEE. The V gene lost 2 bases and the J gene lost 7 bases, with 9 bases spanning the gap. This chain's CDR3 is CASSFERGGELFF. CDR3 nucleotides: TGTGCCAGCAGCTTTGAGCGAGGCGGGGAGCTGTTTTTT.

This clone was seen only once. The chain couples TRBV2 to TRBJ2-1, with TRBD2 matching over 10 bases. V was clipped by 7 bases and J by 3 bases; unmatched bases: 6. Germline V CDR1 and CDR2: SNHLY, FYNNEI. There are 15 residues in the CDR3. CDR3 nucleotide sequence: TGTGCCAGCACGGGAAGGACTAGCGGCTACAATGAGCAGTTCTTC. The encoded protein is CASTGRTSGYNEQFF.

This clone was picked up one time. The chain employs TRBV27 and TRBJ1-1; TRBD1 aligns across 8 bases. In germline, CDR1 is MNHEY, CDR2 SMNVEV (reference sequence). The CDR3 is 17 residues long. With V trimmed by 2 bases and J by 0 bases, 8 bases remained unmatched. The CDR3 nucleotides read TGTGCCAGCAGTTTACTGACAGGGGAAACCCTGAACACTGAAGCTTTCTTT. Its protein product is CASSLLTGETLNTEAFF.

CDR3 bases: TGTGCCAGCAGCCCGGGACAGGAGGGTACGATGAACACTGAAGCTTTCTTT. This translates into CASSPGQEGTMNTEAFF. This chain uses TRBV5-4 with TRBJ1-1; 8 positions agree with TRBD1. Germline-derived CDR1 and CDR2 are SGHNT and YYREEE (reference sequence). This CDR3 contains 17 residues. V gave up 4 bases and J gave up 0 bases; unmatched junction bases: 11. Combining the CDR3 with reference TRBV5-4 and TRBJ1-1 gives the whole variable domain ETGVTQSPTHLIKTRGQQVTLRCSSQSGHNTVSWYQQALGQGPQFIFQYYREEENGRGNFPPRFSGLQFPNYSSELNVNALELDDSALYLCASSPGQEGTMNTEAFFGQGTRLTVV.